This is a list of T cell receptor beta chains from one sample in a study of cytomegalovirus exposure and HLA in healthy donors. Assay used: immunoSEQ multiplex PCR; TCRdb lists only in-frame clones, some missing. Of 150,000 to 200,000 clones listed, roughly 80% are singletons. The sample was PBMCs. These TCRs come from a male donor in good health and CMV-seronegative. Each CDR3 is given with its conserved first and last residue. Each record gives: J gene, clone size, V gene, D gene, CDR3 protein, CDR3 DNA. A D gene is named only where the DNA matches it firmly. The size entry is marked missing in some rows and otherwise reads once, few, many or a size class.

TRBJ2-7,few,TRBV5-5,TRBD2,CASSGTTNSYEQYF,TGTGCCAGCAGCGGGACTACCAACTCCTACGAGCAGTACTTC
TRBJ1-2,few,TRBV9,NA,CASSVMARERIYGYTF,TGTGCCAGCAGCGTAATGGCCAGGGAAAGAATCTATGGCTACACCTTC
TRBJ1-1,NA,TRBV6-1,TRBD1,CASSSPGQGRTEAFF,TGTGCCAGCAGTTCCCCGGGACAGGGACGGACTGAAGCTTTCTTT
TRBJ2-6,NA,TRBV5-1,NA,CASSLAGQISGANVLTF,TGCGCCAGCAGCCTGGCTGGACAGATCTCTGGGGCCAACGTCCTGACTTTC
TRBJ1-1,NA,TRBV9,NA,CASSLDPRVTEAFF,TGTGCCAGCAGCTTAGACCCGAGGGTAACTGAAGCTTTCTTT
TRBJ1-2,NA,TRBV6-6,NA,CASSDWTDYGYTF,TGTGCCAGCAGTGATTGGACAGACTATGGCTACACCTTC
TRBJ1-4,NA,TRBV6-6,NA,CASSYSGREKLFF,TGTGCCAGCAGTTACTCTGGGCGTGAAAAACTGTTTTTT
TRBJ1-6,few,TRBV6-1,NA,CASSESGFGSNSPLHF,TGTGCCAGCAGTGAATCGGGGTTTGGGAGTAATTCACCCCTCCACTTT
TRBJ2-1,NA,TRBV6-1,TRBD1,CATHWGTGNNEQFF,TGTGCCACCCACTGGGGGACAGGGAACAATGAGCAGTTCTTC
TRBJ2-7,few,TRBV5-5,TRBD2,CASSLSGTTSYEQYF,TGTGCCAGCAGCTTGTCGGGGACTACGTCGTACGAGCAGTACTTC
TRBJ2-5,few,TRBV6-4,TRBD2,CASSDSTSGGAIQETQYF,TGTGCCAGCAGTGACTCCACTAGCGGGGGAGCTATTCAAGAGACCCAGTACTTC
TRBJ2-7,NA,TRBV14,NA,CASRAGTDGEQYF,TGTGCCAGCAGAGCCGGGACTGACGGCGAGCAGTACTTC
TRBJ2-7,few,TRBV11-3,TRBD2,CASSAARAGGAVCEQYF,TGTGCCAGCAGTGCTGCCCGTGCGGGAGGGGCCGTCTGCGAGCAGTACTTC
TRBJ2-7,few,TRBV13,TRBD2,CASSLSGAYEQYF,TGTGCCAGCAGCCTAAGCGGGGCATACGAGCAGTACTTC
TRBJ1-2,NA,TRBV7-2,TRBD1,CASSKAGTGGPGYTF,TGTGCCAGCAGCAAAGCTGGGACAGGAGGACCCGGCTACACCTTC
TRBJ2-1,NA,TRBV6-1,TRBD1,CATIAGGALNEQFF,TGTGCCACCATTGCAGGGGGCGCCTTAAATGAGCAGTTCTTC
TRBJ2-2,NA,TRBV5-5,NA,CASSSVWGANTGELFF,TGTGCCAGCAGCTCGGTCTGGGGGGCGAACACCGGGGAGCTGTTTTTT
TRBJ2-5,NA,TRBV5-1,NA,CASSLDQGTGHF,TGCGCCAGCAGCCTGGACCAGGGGACGGGGCACTTC
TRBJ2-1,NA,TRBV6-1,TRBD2,CASFRGGFNNEQFF,TGTGCCAGCTTCCGGGGGGGCTTCAACAATGAGCAGTTCTTC
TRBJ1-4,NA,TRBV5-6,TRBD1,CASSFTGQGYMFF,TGTGCCAGCAGCTTTACCGGACAGGGGTACATGTTTTTT
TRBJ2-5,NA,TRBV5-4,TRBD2,CASSTGTSGRAETQYF,TGTGCCAGCAGCACCGGTACTAGCGGGAGGGCAGAGACCCAGTACTTC
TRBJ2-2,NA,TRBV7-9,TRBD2,CASGSSGTGGTGELFF,TGTGCCAGCGGCTCATCCGGGACGGGGGGAACCGGGGAGCTGTTTTTT
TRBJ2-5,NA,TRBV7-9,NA,CASSLAPGLPQETQYF,TGTGCCAGCAGCTTAGCGCCGGGACTCCCCCAAGAGACCCAGTACTTC
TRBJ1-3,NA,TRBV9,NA,CASSLGGVSGNTIYF,TGTGCCAGCAGCTTAGGGGGAGTCTCTGGAAACACCATATATTTT
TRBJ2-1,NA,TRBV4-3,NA,CASSQAGSSYNEQFF,TGCGCCAGCAGCCAAGCGGGGAGCTCCTACAATGAGCAGTTCTTC
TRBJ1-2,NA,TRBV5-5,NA,CASSSQGLGGYTF,TGTGCCAGCAGCTCACAGGGCTTAGGCGGCTACACCTTC
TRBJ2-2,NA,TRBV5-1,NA,CASSLVRVGDTGELFF,TGCGCCAGCAGCTTGGTTCGAGTGGGAGACACCGGGGAGCTGTTTTTT
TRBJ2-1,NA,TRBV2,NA,CASTRGQRSYNEQFF,TGTGCCAGCACCCGCGGACAAAGATCCTACAATGAGCAGTTCTTC
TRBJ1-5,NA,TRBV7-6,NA,CASSLGAGGGNQPQHF,TGTGCCAGCAGCTTAGGGGCGGGAGGAGGCAATCAGCCCCAGCATTTT
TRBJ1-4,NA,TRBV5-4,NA,CASSFTGPTNEKLFF,TGTGCCAGCAGCTTCACAGGGCCCACTAATGAAAAACTGTTTTTT
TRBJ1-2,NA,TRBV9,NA,CASSAGGGPKGYGYTF,TGTGCCAGCAGCGCCGGGGGGGGGCCCAAGGGCTATGGCTACACCTTC
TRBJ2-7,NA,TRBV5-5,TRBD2,CASSPGTRTYEQYF,TGTGCCAGCAGCCCGGGGACTAGGACCTACGAGCAGTACTTC
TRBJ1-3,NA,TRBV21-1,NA,CASHGGLYSGNTIYF,TGTGCCAGCCACGGGGGGCTCTACTCTGGAAACACCATATATTTT
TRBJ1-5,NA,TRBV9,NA,CASSPTGIGQPQHF,TGTGCCAGCAGCCCTACAGGGATCGGTCAGCCCCAGCATTTT
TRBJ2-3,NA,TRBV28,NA,CASSPGWADTQYF,TGTGCCAGCAGTCCCGGATGGGCGGATACGCAGTATTTT
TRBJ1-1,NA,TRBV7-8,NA,CASSPWRGGSTEAFF,TGTGCCAGCAGCCCCTGGAGAGGGGGTTCCACTGAAGCTTTCTTT
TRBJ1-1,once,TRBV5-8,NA,CASRRRTVRTEAFF,TGTGCCAGCAGGCGGAGGACAGTGCGCACTGAAGCTTTCTTT
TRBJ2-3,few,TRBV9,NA,CASSVWGGTDTQYF,TGTGCCAGCAGCGTATGGGGGGGCACAGATACGCAGTATTTT
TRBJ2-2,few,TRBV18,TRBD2,CASSPRTSGNTGELFF,TGTGCCAGCTCACCTCGGACTAGCGGAAACACCGGGGAGCTGTTTTTT
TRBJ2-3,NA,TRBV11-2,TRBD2,CASSRGLAGWADTQYF,TGTGCCAGCAGCCGCGGACTAGCGGGGTGGGCAGATACGCAGTATTTT
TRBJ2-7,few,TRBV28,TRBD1,CASSLYPSTGETYEQYF,TGTGCCAGCAGTTTATACCCATCGACAGGGGAAACCTACGAGCAGTACTTC
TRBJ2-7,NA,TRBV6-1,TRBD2,CASRVSGGAIEQYF,TGTGCCAGCAGGGTTAGCGGGGGGGCCATCGAGCAGTACTTC
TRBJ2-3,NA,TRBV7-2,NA,CASSSPGSDTQYF,TGTGCCAGCAGCTCCCCCGGTTCCGATACGCAGTATTTT
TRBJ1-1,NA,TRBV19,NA,CASSMAPRHYTEAFF,TGTGCCAGTAGTATGGCGCCCAGACATTACACTGAAGCTTTCTTT
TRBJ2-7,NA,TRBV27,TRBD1,CASSGTASYEQYF,TGTGCCAGCAGTGGGACAGCCTCCTACGAGCAGTACTTC
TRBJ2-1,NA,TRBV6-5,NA,CASRPSRFSYNEQFF,TGTGCCAGCAGACCTAGCAGGTTCTCCTACAATGAGCAGTTCTTC
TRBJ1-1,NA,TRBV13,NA,CASSSEGVNEAFF,TGTGCCAGCAGTAGTGAGGGGGTGAATGAAGCTTTCTTT
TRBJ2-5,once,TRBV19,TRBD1,CASNGQAQETQYF,TGTGCCAGTAATGGACAGGCCCAAGAGACCCAGTACTTC
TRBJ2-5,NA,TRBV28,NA,CASSRVFGQETQYF,TGTGCCAGCAGTCGGGTTTTCGGCCAAGAGACCCAGTACTTC
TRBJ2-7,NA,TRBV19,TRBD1,CATRDSSYEQYF,TGTGCCACCAGGGACAGCTCCTACGAGCAGTACTTC
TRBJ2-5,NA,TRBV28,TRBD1,CASSLRQGKETQYF,TGTGCCAGCAGTCTTCGACAGGGGAAAGAGACCCAGTACTTC
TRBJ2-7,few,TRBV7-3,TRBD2,CASSFTSGGYEQYF,TGTGCCAGCAGCTTCACTAGCGGGGGGTACGAGCAGTACTTC
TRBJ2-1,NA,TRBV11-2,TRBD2,CASGRTSGNYEQFF,TGTGCCAGCGGGAGGACTAGCGGGAACTATGAGCAGTTCTTC
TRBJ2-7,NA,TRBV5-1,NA,CASSWRGGTYEQYF,TGCGCCAGCAGCTGGAGGGGAGGAACCTACGAGCAGTACTTC
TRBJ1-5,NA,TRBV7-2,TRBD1,CASRTAGGGNQPQHF,TGTGCCAGCAGAACCGCAGGGGGTGGAAATCAGCCCCAGCATTTT
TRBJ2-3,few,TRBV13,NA,CASSLFERRTDTQYF,TGTGCCAGCAGCTTATTCGAGCGGCGCACAGATACGCAGTATTTT
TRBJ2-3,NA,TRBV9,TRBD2,CASSYGASGRIADTQYF,TGTGCCAGCAGTTATGGGGCTAGCGGGAGAATCGCAGATACGCAGTATTTT
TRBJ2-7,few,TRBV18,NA,CASSPPRNRATLEQYF,TGTGCCAGCTCACCACCGAGGAACAGGGCTACACTCGAGCAGTACTTC